Below, 8 T cell receptor beta chains from the same sample are listed, as sequenced in a study of shared clonotypes between healthy human individuals. Assay: immunoSEQ multiplex PCR; the TCRdb copy retains only in-frame clones and omits some. Among around 690,000 clones listed, less than 95% were seen once. The source material was memory CD8+ T cells from PBMCs. Subset: CD45RO+ cells pooled with CCR7-negative TemRA cells. The receptor set was obtained from a young man in good health. Some clones in this sample may be carry-over from other donors' samples.

V is TRBV28 and J is TRBJ2-7, with 9 bases identical to TRBD2. Germline lookup yields CDR1 MDHEN and CDR2 SYDVKM. This CDR3 contains 15 residues. V was clipped by 3 bases and J by 7 bases; unmatched bases: 10. Here the CDR3 DNA reads TGTGCCAGCAGTTTTCTTGGCGGGAGGGCCGGGGAGCAGTACTTC. Translated, it gives CASSFLGGRAGEQYF.

The chain combines TRBV7-9 with TRBJ2-7; 7 bases fit TRBD1. The ends lost 4 bases at V and 7 bases at J; junction bases unmatched: 13. CDR3 length: 15 amino acids. Germline CDR1 SEHNR, CDR2 FQNEAQ (reference sequence). The CDR3 is CASSSLDRVPREQYF. CDR3 nucleotide sequence: TGTGCCAGCAGCTCCCTTGACAGGGTGCCGAGGGAGCAGTACTTC.

The chain links TRBV9 to TRBJ2-5; D gene ambiguous. This CDR3 contains 15 residues. Germline V gives CDR1 SGDLS, CDR2 YYNGEE. V was pared by 1 base and J by 2 bases, with 12 bases between. The CDR3 reads CASSVLSAVQETQYF. For the CDR3, the DNA is TGTGCCAGCAGCGTACTCTCGGCAGTTCAAGAGACCCAGTACTTC.

The chain joins TRBV28 to TRBJ2-5; 7 bases align to TRBD1. The trim removed 6 bases at V and 2 bases at J, leaving 6 bases unmatched. Per the germline V gene, CDR1 is MDHEN and CDR2 is SYDVKM. The CDR3 consists of 14 residues. CDR3 coding DNA: TGTGCCAGCAGCCTACAGGGGATGCAAGAGACCCAGTACTTC. Protein sequence: CASSLQGMQETQYF.

The CDR3 DNA reads as TGTGCCAGCAGTTCTGACGGGGGGTTAACTAATGAAAAACTGTTTTTT. This codes for CASSSDGGLTNEKLFF. This chain links TRBV5-4 with TRBJ1-4, with a weak D call TRBD1 (5 bases). The CDR3 has 16 amino acids. Trimming shortened V by 5 bases and J by 1 base, and 15 bases separated the two germline ends. In germline, CDR1 is SGHNT, CDR2 YYREEE (reference sequence).

The V and J genes are TRBV7-2 and TRBJ2-1, with D possibly matching TRBD2 (6 bases). CDR1 and CDR2 from the germline V gene are SGHTA and FQGNSA. The ends were cut back, 5 bases at V and 2 bases at J, with 19 bases in the middle. This CDR3 spans 17 amino acids. The CDR3 nucleotides are TGTGCCAGCAGCCCTAAGGGGCCGACTAGTGCCTACAATGAGCAGTTCTTC. Translation gives CASSPKGPTSAYNEQFF.

This CDR3 reads CASSPGQGAGNTIYF. The CDR3 region has the DNA TGTGCCAGCAGTCCAGGACAGGGGGCTGGAAACACCATATATTTT. The rearrangement joins TRBV2 to TRBJ1-3; TRBD1 agrees at 10 bases. Germline CDR1 SNHLY, CDR2 FYNNEI. V lost 5 bases, J lost 2 bases, and 3 bases stayed unmatched. The CDR3 contains 15 residues.

On this clone: A junction boundary mismatches the germline segment, possibly from a read error. This sequence joins TRBV10-3 and TRBJ2-1, with 7 bases aligning to TRBD2. This CDR3 is built from 11 residues. The germline CDR1 and CDR2 sequences are ENHRY and SYGVKD. This chain's CDR3 is CAAGENNEQFF. The CDR3 DNA reads as TGCGCTGCGGGGGAGAACAATGAGCAGTTCTTC.